One sample yielded the 21 T cell receptor beta chains listed below, sequenced in a study of blood T cell repertoires in COVID-19. The protocol was immunoSEQ multiplex PCR, while the TCRdb copy is restricted to in-frame clones and leaves out a portion. The sample carries around 100,000 clones, 89% recorded once. The sequencing input was peripheral blood. The receptors stem from a man aged 50 or older with COVID-19, enrolled during active disease.

This sequence joins TRBV5-8 and TRBJ2-5, with a possible D match to TRBD1 (5 bases). Trimming left V 6 bases short and J 9 bases short, with 15 bases between. Germline V CDR1 and CDR2: SGHTS, YDEGEE. The CDR3 has 12 residues. The CDR3 DNA is TGTGCCAGCAACCTCTTAGAAGGGGCCCAGTACTTC. It codes for CASNLLEGAQYF.

The table lists this clone with a count of one. One junction end disagrees with the germline gene, perhaps due to a read error. The chain carries TRBV28 and TRBJ1-1; 11 bases match TRBD1. Germline assignment: CDR1 MDHEN and CDR2 SYDVKM. The CDR3 runs 15 residues. The DNA of the CDR3 is TGCAAAAGTGGACAGGGGGCCTACCTGAACACTGAAGCTTTCTTT. It is translated as CKSGQGAYLNTEAFF.

This chain joins TRBV4-1 and TRBJ2-2, with a weak D call TRBD2 (6 bases). The CDR3 length is 16 residues. The V and J ends lost 0 bases and 5 bases respectively, with 13 bases between them. Per germline, CDR1 MGHRA and CDR2 YSYEKL. The CDR3 loop reads CASSQDGGIVTGELFF. CDR3 nucleotide sequence: TGCGCCAGCAGCCAAGATGGAGGGATAGTAACCGGGGAGCTGTTTTTT.

CDR3 amino acids: CASSPDRATDWTDTQYF. CDR3 DNA sequence: TGTGCCAGCAGCCCGGACAGGGCTACAGATTGGACAGATACGCAGTATTTT. This chain joins TRBV5-6 and TRBJ2-3; TRBD1 agrees at 8 bases. V lost 4 bases and J lost 3; bases outside the gene matches: 13. Looked up from germline, CDR1 is SGHDT and CDR2 is YYEEEE. The length of the CDR3 is 17 residues.

The J gene is TRBJ1-3, the V gene TRBV19; no clear D. The CDR3 contains 16 residues. Trimming took 1 base from V and 0 from J, leaving 10 bases between them. The germline gives CDR1 LNHDA, CDR2 SQIVND (reference sequence). CDR3 bases: TGTGCCAGTAGTATAGGTTACGGACTCTCTGGAAACACCATATATTTT. Its protein product is CASSIGYGLSGNTIYF.

The rearrangement links TRBV5-1 to TRBJ2-3; 8 bases fit TRBD2. CDR3 size: 15 residues. J gave up 1 base and V 4 bases, and 5 bases lay outside the gene matches. CDR1 and CDR2 (germline): SGHRS, YFSETQ. The CDR3 coding sequence is TGCGCCAGCAGCGGGAGCGGGAGAGGCACAGATACGCAGTATTTT. It yields the protein CASSGSGRGTDTQYF.

V and J are TRBV2 and TRBJ2-3, with 11 bases matching TRBD1. V lost 6 bases, J lost 1 base, and 6 bases stayed unmatched. This CDR3 comprises 16 residues. Germline CDR1 reads SNHLY; CDR2 reads FYNNEI. CDR3 residues: CASRKGQGVGTDTQYF. For the CDR3, the DNA is TGTGCCAGCAGGAAGGGACAGGGGGTTGGCACAGATACGCAGTATTTT.

The chain couples TRBV2 to TRBJ2-5; no clear D gene. Germline V lookup: CDR1 SNHLY, CDR2 FYNNEI. V was pared by 8 bases and J by 4 bases, with 5 bases between. The CDR3 extends over 10 amino acids. The CDR3 reads CASALETQYF. DNA for the CDR3: TGTGCCAGCGCGCTAGAGACCCAGTACTTC. The full variable domain, rest sourced from reference TRBV2 and TRBJ2-5, is EPEVTQTPSHQVTQMGQEVILRCVPISNHLYFYWYRQILGQKVEFLVSFYNNEISEKSEIFDDQFSVERPDGSNFTLKIRSTKLEDSAMYFCASALETQYFGPGTRLLVL.

The chain's CDR3 is CASRTTGYSNQPQHF. In nucleotides, the CDR3 is TGTGCCAGTAGGACGACAGGCTATAGCAATCAGCCCCAGCATTTT. The V and J genes are TRBV19 and TRBJ1-5; D perhaps matches TRBD1 (6 bases). V lost 6 bases to trimming and J lost 0 bases, with 12 bases between them. The CDR3 runs to 15 residues. Germline assignment: CDR1 LNHDA and CDR2 SQIVND (reference sequence).

CDR3 residues: CASATAHQGIYEQYF. CDR3 nucleotides: TGCGCCAGTGCTACCGCACACCAGGGGATCTACGAGCAGTACTTC. The chain links TRBV5-1 to TRBJ2-7, with a tentative D call TRBD1 (6 bases). The V end lost 8 bases, the J end lost 3 bases, and 21 bases lay between the germline ends. The CDR3 extends over 15 amino acids. Germline assignment: CDR1 SGHRS and CDR2 YFSETQ.

CDR3: CASSPGTGGEGYGYTF. The CDR3 nucleotides read TGTGCCAGCAGTCCGGGGACAGGGGGCGAGGGCTATGGCTACACCTTC. The rearrangement joins TRBV27 to TRBJ1-2; 12 nucleotides align to TRBD1. This CDR3 has 16 amino acids. Germline V gene sequence: CDR1 MNHEY, CDR2 SMNVEV (reference sequence). V shed 5 bases, J shed 4 bases, and the junction held 8 bases outside the gene matches.

J is TRBJ1-5 and V is TRBV19, with D possibly matching TRBD1 (6 bases). Between the trimmed V and J ends, which lost 5 bases and 3 bases, there was a span of 14 bases. The germline V gene encodes CDR1 LNHDA and CDR2 SQIVND (reference sequence). The CDR3 runs to 15 residues. The CDR3 here is CASSLSSGANQPQHF. The CDR3 DNA reads as TGTGCCAGTAGTTTAAGCTCAGGGGCCAATCAGCCCCAGCATTTT.

The gene calls are TRBV24-1 and TRBJ2-2; 9 positions match TRBD1. V dropped 7 bases and J dropped 3; count of bases not matched to a gene: 5. Germline CDR1 is KGHDR and CDR2 is SFDVKD. The CDR3 sequence is 15 residues long. CDR3 sequence: CATSRDRADTGELFF. The DNA of the CDR3 is TGTGCCACCAGCCGGGACAGGGCGGACACCGGGGAGCTGTTTTTT.

The CDR3 DNA sequence: TGTGCCAGCACCTACGGACAGGGAGTTTCACCCCTCCACTTT. It encodes CASTYGQGVSPLHF. The V gene is TRBV6-5, the J gene TRBJ1-6; 8 bases align to TRBD1. V gave up 7 bases and J gave up 9 bases; unmatched junction bases: 8. This CDR3 has 14 amino acids. Germline V gene lookup returns CDR1 MNHEY and CDR2 SVGAGI.

V and J are TRBV3-1 (or the pseudogene TRBV3-2) and TRBJ1-2; D is unresolved. Germline lookup yields CDR1 LGHDT and CDR2 YNNKEL (reference sequence). Trimming pared 2 bases from V and 4 bases from J, leaving 2 bases between. The CDR3 loop spans 11 amino acids. The CDR3, as DNA: TGTGCCAGCAGCCAACGCTATGGCTACACCTTC. Its translation is CASSQRYGYTF.

The CDR3 sequence is CASSSKQGNTEAFF. The CDR3 nucleotides are TGCGCCAGCAGCTCTAAACAGGGGAACACTGAAGCTTTCTTT. V and J are TRBV5-1 and TRBJ1-1; possibly TRBD1 for D (6 bases). The CDR3 consists of 14 residues. Per the germline V gene, CDR1 is SGHRS and CDR2 is YFSETQ. The V end lost 3 bases, the J end lost 1 base, and 10 bases lay between the germline ends.

The chain has TRBV12-3 or TRBV12-4 and TRBJ1-5, with 7 bases aligning to TRBD1. The CDR3 runs to 13 residues. The J segment lost 6 bases and the V segment lost 7 bases, leaving 6 bases of the junction unmatched. DNA for the CDR3: TGTGCCAGCACCAGGGACAGTTTTCAGCCCCAGCATTTT. Protein product: CASTRDSFQPQHF.

In its sample, this clone was seen once. This rearrangement joins TRBV19 to TRBJ2-6; possible D gene TRBD2, 5 bases. Trimming left V 8 bases short and J 1 base short, with 21 bases between. Germline V gives CDR1 LNHDA, CDR2 SQIVND (reference sequence). The CDR3 length is 18 residues. The CDR3 loop is CASYASTEADSGANVLTF. Written as DNA, the CDR3 is TGTGCCAGTTACGCCTCAACGGAGGCCGATTCTGGGGCCAACGTCCTGACTTTC. Full variable domain (rest looked up from reference TRBV19 and TRBJ2-6): DGGITQSPKYLFRKEGQNVTLSCEQNLNHDAMYWYRQDPGQGLRLIYYSQIVNDFQKGDIAEGYSVSREKKESFPLTVTSAQKNPTAFYLCASYASTEADSGANVLTFGAGSRLTVL.

In regard to this clone: Within the sample, other DNA sequences also encode this same CDR3. The V and J genes are TRBV9 and TRBJ1-5; TRBD1 is a possible D gene (6 bases). This CDR3 has 15 amino acids. Deletions cut 4 bases from V and 1 base from J, with 12 bases between. Germline-derived CDR1 and CDR2 are SGDLS and YYNGEE. The CDR3 sequence is CASSLGGGSNQPQHF. CDR3 nucleotide sequence: TGTGCCAGCAGCTTAGGGGGAGGCAGCAATCAGCCCCAGCATTTT.

The chain combines TRBV28 with TRBJ2-7, with 10 bases aligning to TRBD1. The CDR3 is 16 amino acids. Germline V gene lookup returns CDR1 MDHEN and CDR2 SYDVKM. Trimming at V came to 3 bases and at J to 5 bases, leaving 10 bases not matched to a gene. The CDR3 loop reads CASSFPSGTGDHEQYF. Written as DNA, the CDR3 is TGTGCCAGCAGTTTTCCCTCCGGGACAGGGGACCACGAGCAGTACTTC. The full variable domain, rest sourced from reference TRBV28 and TRBJ2-7, is DVKVTQSSRYLVKRTGEKVFLECVQDMDHENMFWYRQDPGLGLRLIYFSYDVKMKEKGDIPEGYSVSREKKERFSLILESASTNQTSMYLCASSFPSGTGDHEQYFGPGTRLTVT.

J is TRBJ1-2 and V is TRBV7-6, with 7 positions matching TRBD1. The V gene's germline CDR1 is SGHVS and CDR2 FNYEAQ. The CDR3 extends over 13 amino acids. The ends lost 6 bases at V and 3 bases at J; junction bases unmatched: 4. CDR3 region: CASSFQGDYGYTF. For the CDR3, the DNA is TGTGCCAGCAGTTTCCAGGGGGACTATGGCTACACCTTC.